Below are 3 T cell receptor beta chains sequenced from a single sample in a study of long-term antiretroviral therapy in people with HIV. The authors ran the immunoSEQ assay, v3.0, at survey level. The protocol was immunoSEQ multiplex PCR, while the TCRdb copy is restricted to in-frame clones and leaves out a portion. The sample yields over 30,000 clones, 65% to 85% seen once. Material: unsorted PBMCs, obtained 3 years after starting antiretroviral therapy. Receptors originate from a man in his forties or fifties with HIV.

This chain uses TRBV2 with TRBJ1-6; D ambiguous. Germline V gene sequence: CDR1 SNHLY, CDR2 FYNNEI. V lost 7 bases and J lost 5, with 9 bases in between. The CDR3 contains 13 residues. DNA of the CDR3: TGTGCCAGCATCCCCTACCATAATTCACCCCTCCACTTT. Its translation is CASIPYHNSPLHF.

This clone has just one count. The CDR3 sequence: CASSQSGPVPYEQYF. CDR3 coding DNA: TGCGCCAGCAGTCAATCCGGTCCCGTCCCCTACGAGCAGTACTTC. The chain recombines TRBV23-1 with TRBJ2-7; D is uncertain. TRBV23-1 is an ORF for which the function is uncertain. The CDR3 has 15 amino acids. With 0 bases removed from V and 2 bases from J, the gap between germline ends came to 11 bases.

Written as DNA, the CDR3 is TGTGCCAGCACCCCGAGCAGGGGGAACACTGAAGCTTTCTTT. It specifies CASTPSRGNTEAFF. J is TRBJ1-1 and V is TRBV19; possible D gene TRBD1, 6 bases. V gave up 9 bases and J gave up 1 base, with 15 bases separating them. The V gene's germline CDR1 is LNHDA and CDR2 SQIVND (reference sequence). This CDR3 contains 14 residues.